The next 18 T cell receptor beta chains were all read from a single sample in a study of CXCR4 blockade with PD-1 therapy in pancreatic cancer. The protocol was immunoSEQ multiplex PCR, while the TCRdb copy is restricted to in-frame clones and leaves out a portion. The table shows roughly 15,000 clones, with about 72% occurring only once. Sequencing used tumor tissue. These receptors were obtained from a human donor with pancreatic ductal adenocarcinoma.

The rearrangement joins TRBV19 to TRBJ2-5; 7 positions agree with TRBD2. The CDR3 runs 14 residues. Germline trimming cut 1 base from V and 5 bases from J; bases unmatched to any gene: 4. Germline CDR1 reads LNHDA; CDR2 reads SQIVND (reference sequence). In nucleotides, the CDR3 is TGTGCCAGTAGTATAGTGCGCGGGAGTGAGACCCAGTACTTC. Translation: CASSIVRGSETQYF.

The genes are TRBV28 and TRBJ1-4, with D perhaps matching TRBD1 (6 bases). V lost 5 bases and J lost 4, with 14 bases in between. Germline V gene sequence: CDR1 MDHEN, CDR2 SYDVKM. The CDR3 spans 15 residues. CDR3 bases: TGTGCCAGCAGTCCGCGGGGCAGGGGTAATGAAAAACTGTTTTTT. Amino acid sequence: CASSPRGRGNEKLFF. The variable domain in full, completed from reference TRBV28 and TRBJ1-4, reads DVKVTQSSRYLVKRTGEKVFLECVQDMDHENMFWYRQDPGLGLRLIYFSYDVKMKEKGDIPEGYSVSREKKERFSLILESASTNQTSMYLCASSPRGRGNEKLFFGSGTQLSVL.

The chain uses TRBV28 and TRBJ1-3; D gene unclear. V was cut by 4 bases and J by 9 bases, with 10 bases left in between. Germline V gene lookup returns CDR1 MDHEN and CDR2 SYDVKM. The CDR3 is made up of 12 amino acids. CDR3 amino acids: CASSSSSSTIYF. CDR3 in DNA: TGTGCCAGCAGTTCCTCTTCGAGCACCATATATTTT. Supplemented by reference TRBV28 and TRBJ1-3, the full variable domain reads DVKVTQSSRYLVKRTGEKVFLECVQDMDHENMFWYRQDPGLGLRLIYFSYDVKMKEKGDIPEGYSVSREKKERFSLILESASTNQTSMYLCASSSSSSTIYFGEGSWLTVV.

The chain has TRBV11-3 and TRBJ2-1; 14 nucleotides align to TRBD2. Germline values: CDR1 SGHNT, CDR2 YENEEA. This CDR3 comprises 20 residues. The V and J ends lost 4 bases and 6 bases, in that order; junction bases with no gene match: 17. CDR3: CASSSLWGLAGVFESNEQFF. The DNA of the CDR3 is TGTGCCAGCAGCTCCCTATGGGGACTAGCGGGAGTATTCGAGAGCAATGAGCAGTTCTTC.

The chain carries TRBV19 and TRBJ1-6; D uncertain. Trimming took off 1 base at V and 4 bases at J, with 8 bases between the two ends. Germline lookup yields CDR1 LNHDA and CDR2 SQIVND (reference sequence). CDR3 size: 15 residues. As DNA, the CDR3 is TGTGCCAGTAGTATAGGAACGGGGTATAATTCACCCCTCCACTTT. Translation: CASSIGTGYNSPLHF.

This clone appeared a few times. The chain recombines TRBV28 with TRBJ1-5; no definite D call. The CDR3 covers 12 residues. The V end was cut by 0 bases, the J end by 10 bases, with 7 bases between. Germline loops: CDR1 MDHEN, CDR2 SYDVKM. DNA of the CDR3: TGTGCCAGCAGTTTATGGGGAGGTCCCCAGCATTTT. Residues: CASSLWGGPQHF.

This clone was recorded only once. The chain links TRBV19 to TRBJ1-2, with 7 bases matching TRBD1. Germline lookup yields CDR1 LNHDA and CDR2 SQIVND (reference sequence). V was clipped by 6 bases and J by 2 bases; unmatched bases: 12. The CDR3 covers 16 residues. The CDR3 loop reads CASSPGRPGQNYGYTF. In DNA, the CDR3 is TGTGCCAGTAGCCCGGGGCGACCGGGACAGAACTATGGCTACACCTTC.

The chain joins TRBV7-2 to TRBJ2-1; D is ambiguous. Trimming left V 5 bases short and J 5 bases short, with 10 bases between. The CDR3 sequence is 13 residues long. Germline lookup yields CDR1 SGHTA and CDR2 FQGNSA. CDR3 residues: CASSPPPHNEQFF. The CDR3 nucleotides read TGTGCCAGCAGCCCCCCGCCCCACAATGAGCAGTTCTTC.

The rearrangement links TRBV6-8 to TRBJ2-3; unclear D gene. This CDR3 region has 12 residues. CDR1 and CDR2 from the germline V gene are MNHGY and SAAAGT. Trimming removed 5 bases at V and 3 bases at J, with 6 bases between. For the CDR3, the DNA is TGTGCCAGCAGTGGTAAAACAGATACGCAGTATTTT. This codes for CASSGKTDTQYF.

The chain has TRBV18 and TRBJ2-1; D possibly corresponds to TRBD1 (6 bases). The CDR3 runs 17 residues. Trimming removed 4 bases from V and 3 bases from J, with 19 bases in between. Germline CDR1 is KGHSH and CDR2 is LQKENI. The CDR3 DNA reads TGTGCCAGCTCACTTTTGGACAGCATCACCCTCTACAATGAGCAGTTCTTC. Its translation: CASSLLDSITLYNEQFF.

The CDR3 here is CASSHAPVWFDYEQYF. The CDR3 DNA sequence: TGTGCCAGCAGCCACGCTCCTGTGTGGTTCGACTACGAGCAGTACTTC. The J gene is TRBJ2-7, the V gene TRBV14; no clear D. Trimming cost V 3 bases and J 3 bases, with 18 bases left between them. The CDR3 spans 16 residues. Looked up from germline, CDR1 is SGHDN and CDR2 is FVKESK. Variable domain in full (rest from reference TRBV14 and TRBJ2-7): EAGVTQFPSHSVIEKGQTVTLRCDPISGHDNLYWYRRVMGKEIKFLLHFVKESKQDESGMPNNRFLAERTGGTYSTLKVQPAELEDSGVYFCASSHAPVWFDYEQYFGPGTRLTVT.

The rearrangement joins TRBV18 to TRBJ2-2; 7 nucleotides align to TRBD2. The CDR3 has 15 amino acids. V trimming: 7 bases; J trimming: 0 bases; junction bases outside the gene matches: 5. The germline V gene has CDR1 KGHSH and CDR2 LQKENI. The CDR3 sequence: CASLPSGSNTGELFF. CDR3 coding DNA: TGTGCCAGCTTACCTAGCGGTTCGAACACCGGGGAGCTGTTTTTT.

The chain carries TRBV30 and TRBJ1-1; D remains ambiguous. The CDR3 totals 12 residues. CDR1 is GTSNPN and CDR2 is SVGIG in the germline V gene (reference sequence). V gave up 0 bases and J gave up 5 bases, with 7 bases separating them. The CDR3 loop reads CAWSVPGTEAFF. CDR3 bases: TGTGCCTGGAGTGTACCCGGGACTGAAGCTTTCTTT.

V and J are TRBV19 and TRBJ2-7, with TRBD1 matching over 7 bases. The V gene end was trimmed by 6 bases and the J gene end by 1 base; junction bases not matched to a gene: 6. The CDR3 is made up of 14 amino acids. The germline V gene encodes CDR1 LNHDA and CDR2 SQIVND (reference sequence). This CDR3 reads CASSAGGISYEQYF. The CDR3 nucleotides read TGTGCCAGTAGCGCAGGGGGTATTTCCTACGAGCAGTACTTC.

The CDR3 spells CASSPRREGNTIYF. The CDR3 DNA reads TGCGCCAGCAGCCCAAGGAGGGAAGGAAACACCATATATTTT. This rearrangement joins TRBV4-1 to TRBJ1-3; D unclear. The CDR3 totals 14 residues. Trimming pared 4 bases from V and 4 bases from J, leaving 11 bases between. Germline assignment: CDR1 MGHRA and CDR2 YSYEKL.

This clone was detected only a few times. The chain's CDR3 is CASSFRLASYNEQFF. The CDR3 DNA reads as TGTGCCAGCAGCTTCAGACTAGCCTCCTACAATGAGCAGTTCTTC. The chain joins TRBV7-5 to TRBJ2-1; TRBD2 is the table's D call and was not checked against the DNA. TRBV7-5 is a documented pseudogene. The CDR3 sequence is 15 residues long.

The chain combines TRBV19 with TRBJ1-5; D is perhaps TRBD1 (5 bases). Germline loops: CDR1 LNHDA, CDR2 SQIVND (reference sequence). V dropped 5 bases and J dropped 15 bases, with 17 bases sitting between them. The CDR3 is 12 amino acids. Here the CDR3 reads CASSLGASPGHF. In DNA form, the CDR3 reads TGTGCCAGTAGTCTCGGGGCTTCCCCCGGGCATTTT. Supplemented by reference TRBV19 and TRBJ1-5, the full variable domain reads DGGITQSPKYLFRKEGQNVTLSCEQNLNHDAMYWYRQDPGQGLRLIYYSQIVNDFQKGDIAEGYSVSREKKESFPLTVTSAQKNPTAFYLCASSLGASPGHFGDGTRLSIL.

The genes are TRBV28 and TRBJ2-7; the match to TRBD2 covers 9 bases. J gave up 1 base and V 5 bases, and 6 bases lay outside the gene matches. CDR3 length equals 15 residues. Germline lookup yields CDR1 MDHEN and CDR2 SYDVKM. CDR3 loop: CASSATSGESYEQYF. The CDR3 DNA follows: TGTGCCAGCAGTGCGACTAGCGGAGAGTCCTACGAGCAGTACTTC.